This TCR beta chain was identified during a study of OX40 agonist ivuxolimab in advanced cancers. Study observations and caveats: Individuals who were partial responders at 0.1-3.0 mg/kg had clonal expansion that ranked among the lowest. Expanded clones belonging to CD8+ T cells outnumbered, on average, those of CD4+. Low normalized T-cell clonal expansion was additionally recorded for some nonresponders.

Autoimmune disease history or systemic immunosuppression led to patient exclusion. The germline V gene encodes CDR1 MNHEY and CDR2 SMNVEV (reference sequence). V lost 5 bases and J 1 base, leaving 12 bases between the germline ends. This CDR3 has 15 amino acids. Some clones are missing from TCRdb's copy, which holds only in-frame ones; the method was immunoSEQ multiplex PCR. This table holds 60,000 to 85,000 clones, approximately 95% found once. Note on this clone: What it recognizes is unknown.

The specimen was CD4+ or CD8+ T cells sorted from blood, collected in a trial of the OX40 agonist ivuxolimab. V is TRBV27 and J is TRBJ1-3; weak D call: TRBD1 (6 bases). This TCR was sampled from an adult with an advanced solid tumor such as melanoma, head and neck, liver or kidney cancer. The CDR3 loop is CASSPRDKSGNTIYF. In DNA, the CDR3 is TGTGCCAGCAGTCCACGGGACAAGTCTGGAAACACCATATATTTT.